What follows are 3 T cell receptor beta chains derived from one specimen sequenced in a study of T-cell memory formation after mild COVID-19. TCRdb itself ran the 5' RACE reads through MiXCR, one entry per CDR3 protein. The sample shows some 48,000 distinct CDR3 sequences, roughly 12% of them seen only once. The specimen was PBMCs or a T cell subset sorted from them (not recorded which). Every receptor here comes from a man younger than 30 who had mild COVID-19 (a few samples of this study predate the infection). Cell type and time point are not known.

This clonotype showed up just a few times. The rearrangement links TRBV12-3 or TRBV12-4 to TRBJ1-5; TRBD1 agrees at 7 bases. The CDR3 extends over 13 amino acids. J was trimmed by 4 bases and V by 5 bases; bases with no gene match: 2. CDR3 loop: CASSAQGNQPQHF. In DNA, the CDR3 is TGTGCCAGCAGTGCACAGGGGAATCAGCCCCAGCATTTT.

V usage is TRBV5-4 and J usage is TRBJ1-1, with 7 bases fitting TRBD1. Trimming took 4 bases from V and 2 from J; bases not matched to a gene: 5. The CDR3 length is 14 residues. The germline V gene encodes CDR1 SGHNT and CDR2 YYREEE (reference sequence). CDR3 DNA: TGTGCCAGCAGCGGTGACAGGGCTAACACTGAAGCTTTCTTT. As protein: CASSGDRANTEAFF.

This clonotype was recorded many times. This chain links TRBV13 with TRBJ2-3; 9 bases agree with TRBD1. J gave up 0 bases and V 5 bases, and 6 bases lay outside the gene matches. CDR1 and CDR2 from the germline V gene are PRHDT and FYEKMQ (reference sequence). CDR3 length: 16 amino acids. The CDR3 loop is CASSDRQGESTDTQYF. The CDR3 DNA follows: TGTGCCAGCAGCGACAGACAGGGGGAGAGCACAGATACGCAGTATTTT.